These 5 T cell receptor beta chains originate from one sample sequenced in a study of blood T cell repertoires in COVID-19. The repertoire was sequenced with immunoSEQ multiplex PCR; TCRdb's copy has only in-frame clones and lacks some. Counted here are 250,000 to 300,000 clones, 87% occurring once; the ten biggest clones make up about 2.2%. The source material was peripheral blood. The receptor set was obtained from a woman aged 50 to 60 who had recovered from COVID-19.

The J gene is TRBJ2-3, the V gene TRBV18, with D possibly TRBD1 on 5 matching bases. CDR1 is KGHSH, CDR2 LQKENI, per germline. This CDR3 spans 15 amino acids. V lost 6 bases to trimming and J lost 5 bases, with 18 bases between them. CDR3 bases: TGTGCCAGCTCGCACGACAGAGTTGGACAAGATACGCAGTATTTT. Protein product: CASSHDRVGQDTQYF. Full variable domain (missing parts from reference TRBV18 and TRBJ2-3): NAGVMQNPRHLVRRRGQEARLRCSPMKGHSHVYWYRQLPEEGLKFMVYLQKENIIDESGMPKERFSAEFPKEGPSILRIQQVVRGDSAAYFCASSHDRVGQDTQYFGPGTRLTVL.

This sequence joins TRBV5-8 and TRBJ2-7, with a weak D call TRBD1 (6 bases). This CDR3 is 15 amino acids long. Trimming shortened V by 6 bases and J by 2 bases, and 18 bases separated the two germline ends. In germline, CDR1 is SGHTS, CDR2 YDEGEE. Here the CDR3 reads CASKGPGETAYEQYF. In DNA, the CDR3 is TGTGCCAGCAAGGGCCCAGGGGAAACCGCCTACGAGCAGTACTTC.

This clone was seen only once. The chain is built from TRBV28 and TRBJ2-7; D may be TRBD2 (5 bases). The CDR3 sequence is 13 residues long. CDR1 MDHEN and CDR2 SYDVKM come from the germline V gene. V shed 5 bases and J shed 4 bases, with 12 bases lying between them. CDR3 sequence (DNA): TGTGCCAGCAGTGAGGGTCCGGGGTACGAGCAGTACTTC. It codes for CASSEGPGYEQYF.

This chain uses TRBV6-5 with TRBJ2-5; TRBD1 agrees at 8 bases. The CDR3 is 14 amino acids. Trimming took 4 bases from V and 1 from J; bases not matched to a gene: 2. CDR1 MNHEY and CDR2 SVGAGI come from the germline V gene. CDR3: CASSSDRGQETQYF. CDR3 coding DNA: TGTGCCAGCAGTTCCGACAGGGGCCAAGAGACCCAGTACTTC.

The chain recombines TRBV5-6 with TRBJ2-3; 12 bases are a match to TRBD1. The CDR3 length is 16 residues. The germline gives CDR1 SGHDT, CDR2 YYEEEE. J was trimmed by 7 bases and V by 5 bases; bases with no gene match: 11. The CDR3 sequence: CASRGPGTGGDYTQYF. CDR3 nucleotide sequence: TGTGCCAGCAGAGGTCCCGGGACAGGGGGCGACTATACGCAGTATTTT.